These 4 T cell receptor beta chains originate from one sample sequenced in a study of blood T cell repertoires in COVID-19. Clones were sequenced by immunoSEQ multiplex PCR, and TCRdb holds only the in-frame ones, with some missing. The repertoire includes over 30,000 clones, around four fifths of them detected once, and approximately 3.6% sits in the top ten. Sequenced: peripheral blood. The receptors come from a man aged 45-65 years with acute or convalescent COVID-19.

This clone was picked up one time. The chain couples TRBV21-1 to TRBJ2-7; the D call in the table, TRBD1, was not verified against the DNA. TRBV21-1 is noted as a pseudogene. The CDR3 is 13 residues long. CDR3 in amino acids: CASVQGLVHEQYF. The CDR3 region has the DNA TGTGCCAGCGTACAGGGATTGGTCCACGAGCAGTACTTC.

CDR3 protein: CSASTSGRAGTGELFF. The CDR3 nucleotides read TGCAGTGCTAGTACTAGCGGGAGGGCCGGCACCGGGGAGCTGTTTTTT. The rearrangement links TRBV20-1 to TRBJ2-2; 13 positions match TRBD2. The germline gives CDR1 DFQATT, CDR2 SNEGSKA (reference sequence). This CDR3 has 16 amino acids. The J segment lost 4 bases and the V segment lost 3 bases, leaving 5 bases of the junction unmatched.

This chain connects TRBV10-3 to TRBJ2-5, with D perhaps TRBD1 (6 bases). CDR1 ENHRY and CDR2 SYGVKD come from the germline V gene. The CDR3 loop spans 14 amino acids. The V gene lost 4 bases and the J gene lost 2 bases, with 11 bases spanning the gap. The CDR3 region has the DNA TGTGCCATCAGTGTTGGGGGCAGTCAAGAGACCCAGTACTTC. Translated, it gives CAISVGGSQETQYF.

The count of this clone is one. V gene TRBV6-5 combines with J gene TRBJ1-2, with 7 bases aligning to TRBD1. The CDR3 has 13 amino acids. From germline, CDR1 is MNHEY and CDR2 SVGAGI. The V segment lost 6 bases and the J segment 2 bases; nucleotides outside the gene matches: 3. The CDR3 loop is CASRPQGNYGYTF. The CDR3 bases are TGTGCCAGCAGACCACAGGGGAACTATGGCTACACCTTC.